The TCR beta chain under discussion was sequenced for a study of T cell responses to AZD1222 COVID-19 vaccine. Assay used: immunoSEQ multiplex PCR; TCRdb lists only in-frame clones, some missing. The sample shows 95,000 to 130,000 clones, roughly nine tenths of them seen only once. This CDR3 region has 16 residues. The V gene lost 2 bases and the J gene lost 9 bases, with 17 bases spanning the gap. The germline V gene has CDR1 MNHEY and CDR2 SMNVEV (reference sequence). The V and J genes are TRBV27 and TRBJ1-6, with D possibly being TRBD1 (6 bases). This receptor was identified in an adult in good health. The sequencing used peripheral blood, collected on day 0 of AZD1222 vaccination. CDR3 protein: CASSLAPGARGSPLHF. The CDR3 DNA reads as TGTGCCAGCAGTTTAGCCCCAGGGGCCCGTGGTTCACCCCTCCACTTT.